The 11 T cell receptor beta chains reported below all come from one sample, sequenced in a study of T cells in tuberculosis. Sequenced by immunoSEQ multiplex PCR; TCRdb stores in-frame clones only, minus some. This sample has roughly 34,000 clones, with just under 97% found just once. The sample consisted of PBMCs. These receptors originate from a donor between 10 and 35 years old with latent tuberculosis or without tuberculosis infection.

This clone was detected once. This sequence joins TRBV18 and TRBJ2-5; 16 nucleotides align to TRBD2. The germline CDR1 and CDR2 sequences are KGHSH and LQKENI. The length of the CDR3 is 19 residues. After removal of 4 bases from V and 2 bases from J, the junction contained 10 bases not matched to a gene. The CDR3 here is CASSRNPMGLAGGQETQYF. In nucleotides, the CDR3 is TGTGCCAGCTCACGAAATCCGATGGGACTAGCGGGGGGGCAAGAGACCCAGTACTTC.

V and J are TRBV29-1 and TRBJ1-4; possibly TRBD1 for D (6 bases). Trimming shortened V by 4 bases and J by 4 bases, and 16 bases separated the two germline ends. Germline CDR1 is SQVTM and CDR2 is ANQGSEA. This CDR3 is built from 15 residues. CDR3 region: CSVVRGGVGNEKLFF. The CDR3 bases are TGCAGCGTTGTGAGAGGGGGAGTAGGTAATGAAAAACTGTTTTTT.

With respect to this clone: The junction differs from germline at one of its ends, possibly a read error. This chain connects TRBV7-7 to TRBJ2-5, with a tentative D call TRBD2 (7 bases). CDR1 and CDR2 from the germline V gene are SSHAT and FNYEAQ (reference sequence). This CDR3 has 14 residues. This chain's CDR3 is CASSQGGVQETQYF. CDR3 bases: TGTGCTAGCAGCCAAGGGGGGGTCCAAGAGACCCAGTACTTC.

This clone appeared once. The CDR3 region has the DNA TGTGCCAGCAGTCCTCTCTTGTCAGGGGCGGCCTATGGCTACACCTTC. Translation: CASSPLLSGAAYGYTF. This chain connects TRBV27 to TRBJ1-2, with a weak D call TRBD1 (6 bases). Germline CDR1 and CDR2: MNHEY and SMNVEV (reference sequence). The CDR3 has 16 residues. V lost 5 bases and J 4 bases, leaving 20 bases between the germline ends.

The rearrangement joins TRBV9 to TRBJ2-2; 7 bases line up with TRBD2. The CDR3 is 16 residues long. The V segment lost 4 bases and the J segment 4 bases; nucleotides outside the gene matches: 10. Germline loops: CDR1 SGDLS, CDR2 YYNGEE. DNA for the CDR3: TGTGCCAGCAGCCCCCCGGGAGGCGAGGTCACCGGGGAGCTGTTTTTT. Encoded protein: CASSPPGGEVTGELFF.

The chain couples TRBV27 to TRBJ1-4; 9 positions agree with TRBD1. Trimming took 4 bases from V and 8 from J; bases not matched to a gene: 11. The CDR3 spans 16 residues. The V gene's germline CDR1 is MNHEY and CDR2 SMNVEV (reference sequence). CDR3 DNA sequence: TGTGCCAGCAGTTCGCCCGGGACAGGGCCGCAGGAAAAACTGTTTTTT. This codes for CASSSPGTGPQEKLFF.

This rearrangement joins TRBV15 to TRBJ2-7, with 9 nucleotides matching TRBD2. V lost 5 bases, J lost 5 bases, and 7 bases stayed unmatched. The CDR3 consists of 14 residues. The germline V gene encodes CDR1 LNHNV and CDR2 YYDKDF (reference sequence). CDR3 coding DNA: TGTGCCACCAGCTTCGCGGGGGGGCCCCACGAGCAGTACTTC. It specifies CATSFAGGPHEQYF. The full variable domain, rest sourced from reference TRBV15 and TRBJ2-7, is DAMVIQNPRYQVTQFGKPVTLSCSQTLNHNVMYWYQQKSSQAPKLLFHYYDKDFNNEADTPDNFQSRRPNTSFCFLDIRSPGLGDTAMYLCATSFAGGPHEQYFGPGTRLTVT.

The genes are TRBV9 and TRBJ1-2; 9 bases map to TRBD1. The CDR3 has 15 residues. The junction had 3 bases not matched to a gene; V was cut back by 2 bases and J by 1 base. The germline gives CDR1 SGDLS, CDR2 YYNGEE. DNA of the CDR3: TGTGCCAGCAGCGTCGGGACAGGGTTTAACTATGGCTACACCTTC. As protein: CASSVGTGFNYGYTF.

This clone was counted between two and nine times. This sample also contains other DNA sequences that code for the same CDR3. The J gene is TRBJ2-7, the V gene TRBV5-1, with 9 bases matching TRBD2. Germline V gene sequence: CDR1 SGHRS, CDR2 YFSETQ. Trimming cost V 7 bases and J 0 bases; bases outside gene matches: 2. CDR3 length equals 13 residues. The CDR3 region has the DNA TGCGCCAGCGGTAGCGGGAGCTCCTACGAGCAGTACTTC. Residues: CASGSGSSYEQYF.

The chain carries TRBV5-1 and TRBJ1-5; 7 bases are a match to TRBD1. The J segment lost 5 bases and the V segment lost 0 bases, leaving 2 bases of the junction unmatched. This CDR3 has 14 amino acids. Germline CDR1 and CDR2: SGHRS and YFSETQ. CDR3 residues: CASSLGDSYQPQHF. The CDR3 nucleotides are TGCGCCAGCAGCTTGGGGGACAGCTATCAGCCCCAGCATTTT.

This sequence joins TRBV7-9 and TRBJ2-7; 10 bases are a match to TRBD2. Germline V lookup: CDR1 SEHNR, CDR2 FQNEAQ (reference sequence). Trimming cost V 1 base and J 6 bases; bases outside gene matches: 3. This CDR3 contains 14 residues. DNA of the CDR3: TGTGCCAGCAGCTTAGGACTAGCGGGCGTCGAGCAGTACTTC. Translating gives CASSLGLAGVEQYF.